The clone carrying this TCR beta chain turned up a few times. This sample is drawn from a study of T-cell memory formation after mild COVID-19. Via MiXCR, TCRdb re-called the 5' RACE reads, giving one row per CDR3 protein. The data show fewer than 200,000 distinct CDR3 sequences, about 20% seen once. Germline V lookup: CDR1 SQVTM, CDR2 ANQGSEA. Trimming cost V 1 base and J 6 bases, with 7 bases left between them. The CDR3 has 11 amino acids. The receptor comes from an adult woman who had mild COVID-19 (a few samples of this study predate the infection). Cell type and time point are not known. The chain recombines TRBV29-1 with TRBJ2-7; the D is unclear. Material for sequencing was PBMCs or a T cell subset sorted from them (not recorded which). This chain's CDR3 is CSVEGVGEQYF. DNA of the CDR3: TGCAGCGTTGAAGGAGTTGGCGAGCAGTACTTC.